The present TCR beta chain was sequenced within a study of blood T cell repertoires in COVID-19. The wider study: Spain, Italy and the United States supplied samples that represented acute and convalescent COVID-19.

Original analysis: Reference gene primer amplification gave estimated nucleated cell counts. Assay used: immunoSEQ multiplex PCR; TCRdb lists only in-frame clones, some missing. V and J calls and clone size are those listed in that table; D and trimming were worked out from the DNA. The table records over 110,000 clones, 88% of them present only once. The CDR3 totals 18 residues. Trimming took off 2 bases at V and 6 bases at J, with 22 bases between the two ends. From germline, CDR1 is MNHEY and CDR2 SVGEGT. J is TRBJ2-2 and V is TRBV6-2 or TRBV6-3, with a weak D call TRBD1 (6 bases). This receptor was identified in a human donor in a cohort sampled during active COVID-19. Sequencing was performed on peripheral blood. CDR3 sequence reads: CASSYPYATGPRPGELFF. In nucleotides, the CDR3 is TGTGCCAGCAGTTACCCATATGCGACAGGACCTAGGCCCGGGGAGCTGTTTTTT.